This is a list of T cell receptor beta chains from one sample in a study of cytomegalovirus exposure and HLA in healthy donors. Sequenced by immunoSEQ multiplex PCR; TCRdb stores in-frame clones only, minus some. This table holds more than 150,000 clones, approximately 81% found once. Sequenced sample: PBMCs. Source of these receptors: a woman aged 18-30 years in good health and CMV-seronegative. CDR3s include the opening cysteine and the closing phenylalanine or tryptophan. The D gene is left open where the match is weak. For some rows the clone size is stated as once, few or many, or as a class when expanded; others skip it.

j_call,d_call,v_call,clone_size,cdr3_nt,cdr3_aa
TRBJ1-6,TRBD1,TRBV6-5,NA,TGTGCCAGCAGCCGGACAGGAGATAATTCACCCCTCCACTTT,CASSRTGDNSPLHF
TRBJ2-7,NA,TRBV27,NA,TGTGCCAGCAGCCCACGGACTGTCTACGAGCAGTACTTC,CASSPRTVYEQYF
TRBJ1-2,TRBD1,TRBV7-2,NA,TGTGCCAGCAGCTCTCAGACAGGGACCTATGGCTACACCTTC,CASSSQTGTYGYTF
TRBJ2-3,TRBD2,TRBV9,NA,TGTGCCAGCAGCGTAGGGGGACTAGCGGGAGCCCCAGATACGCAGTATTTT,CASSVGGLAGAPDTQYF
TRBJ2-7,NA,TRBV7-9,NA,TGTGCCAGCAGCTTAGTTCATAGCTCCTACGAGCAGTACTTC,CASSLVHSSYEQYF
TRBJ2-5,TRBD1,TRBV6-5,NA,TGTGCCAGCAGCCGACCAAACAGGGGAGAGACCCAGTACTTC,CASSRPNRGETQYF
TRBJ2-6,TRBD1,TRBV9,NA,TGTGCCAGCGCACAGGGGATCTTCTCTGGGGCCAACGTCCTGACTTTC,CASAQGIFSGANVLTF
TRBJ2-5,TRBD2,TRBV11-2,NA,TGTGCCAGCAGCTTAGGCGGGGGGCGGGAGACCCAGTACTTC,CASSLGGGRETQYF
TRBJ2-2,TRBD1,TRBV2,NA,TGTGCCAGCCAGATAAGGACAGGGGTACCCGGGGAGCTGTTTTTT,CASQIRTGVPGELFF
TRBJ2-7,TRBD2,TRBV7-8,once,TGTGCCAGCAGCTTACTGGTGACTAGCGGACGCGAGCAGTACTTC,CASSLLVTSGREQYF